One sample yielded the 27 T cell receptor beta chains listed below, sequenced in a study of cytomegalovirus exposure and HLA in healthy donors. In the PCR, 60 Vbeta and 13 Jbeta primers were used. Measured with immunoSEQ multiplex PCR; TCRdb has only the in-frame clones, and not every one. The sample carries around 170,000 clones, around 84% recorded once. Sequencing used PBMCs. Source of these receptors: a woman between 45 and 60 years old in good health and CMV-seropositive.

The rearrangement joins TRBV30 to TRBJ2-2; 8 nucleotides agree with TRBD1. Germline assignment: CDR1 GTSNPN and CDR2 SVGIG (reference sequence). The CDR3 runs to 20 residues. V trimming: 5 bases; J trimming: 0 bases; junction bases outside the gene matches: 20. The CDR3 loop reads CAWASIRTGLGYANTGELFF. The DNA for the CDR3 is TGTGCCTGGGCCAGCATTCGGACAGGGTTAGGTTACGCGAACACCGGGGAGCTGTTTTTT.

The CDR3 is CASSRKTGSYEQYF. In nucleotides, the CDR3 is TGTGCCAGCAGTAGAAAGACAGGCTCCTACGAGCAGTACTTC. The J gene is TRBJ2-7, the V gene TRBV4-2, with a possible D match to TRBD1 (6 bases). The CDR3 is made up of 14 amino acids. Trimming shortened V by 6 bases and J by 0 bases, and 12 bases separated the two germline ends. CDR1 is LGHNA, CDR2 YNFKEQ, per germline.

The chain is built from TRBV4-3 and TRBJ1-2, with 8 bases fitting TRBD1. Trimming at V came to 0 bases and at J to 7 bases, leaving 4 bases not matched to a gene. The CDR3 contains 14 residues. Germline CDR1 is LGHNA and CDR2 is YSLEER. Here the CDR3 DNA reads TGCGCCAGCAGCCAAGACAGGGGGCGAGGTGGCTACACCTTC. Amino acid sequence: CASSQDRGRGGYTF.

The chain combines TRBV4-1 with TRBJ2-7, with D unclear. Germline assignment: CDR1 MGHRA and CDR2 YSYEKL. The V end lost 0 bases, the J end lost 2 bases, and 8 bases lay between the germline ends. The CDR3 runs 14 residues. The CDR3 reads CASSQEWQAYEQYF. The CDR3 DNA follows: TGCGCCAGCAGCCAAGAGTGGCAGGCCTACGAGCAGTACTTC.

The chain carries TRBV9 and TRBJ2-5, with 10 bases fitting TRBD2. The V segment lost 0 bases and the J segment 2 bases; nucleotides outside the gene matches: 7. The CDR3 has 17 amino acids. Germline V CDR1 and CDR2: SGDLS, YYNGEE. Here the CDR3 reads CASSVGGSGGLQETQYF. DNA of the CDR3: TGTGCCAGCAGCGTAGGTGGTAGCGGGGGGTTACAAGAGACCCAGTACTTC. The variable domain in full, completed from reference TRBV9 and TRBJ2-5, reads DSGVTQTPKHLITATGQRVTLRCSPRSGDLSVYWYQQSLDQGLQFLIQYYNGEERAKGNILERFSAQQFPDLHSELNLSSLELGDSALYFCASSVGGSGGLQETQYFGPGTRLLVL.

This clone appeared once. The chain links TRBV4-1 to TRBJ2-1; D may be TRBD2 (7 bases). Germline V gives CDR1 MGHRA, CDR2 YSYEKL. Trimming took 1 base from V and 8 from J, leaving 24 bases between them. The CDR3 sequence is 18 residues long. This CDR3 is CASSQGLREGGGAYEQFF. Here the CDR3 DNA reads TGCGCCAGCAGCCAAGGCCTGAGGGAGGGGGGGGGAGCGTATGAGCAGTTCTTC.

This chain connects TRBV6-5 to TRBJ1-1; no reliable D call. Trimming pared 8 bases from V and 0 bases from J, leaving 4 bases between. There are 11 residues in the CDR3. The germline gives CDR1 MNHEY, CDR2 SVGAGI. The CDR3 is CASRMNTEAFF. DNA for the CDR3: TGTGCCAGCCGTATGAACACTGAAGCTTTCTTT.

This chain connects TRBV11-3 to TRBJ1-3; D is perhaps TRBD1 (6 bases). Germline assignment: CDR1 SGHNT and CDR2 YENEEA. Trimming took 5 bases from V and 3 from J, leaving 14 bases between them. The CDR3 sequence is 15 residues long. CDR3 sequence reads: CASSIPGEYGNTIYF. DNA for the CDR3: TGTGCCAGCAGCATACCAGGGGAGTATGGAAACACCATATATTTT.

The chain has TRBV7-9 and TRBJ2-1; D may be TRBD2 (5 bases). The CDR3 extends over 13 amino acids. V lost 5 bases and J 8 bases, leaving 13 bases between the germline ends. Germline V gene sequence: CDR1 SEHNR, CDR2 FQNEAQ (reference sequence). The CDR3 region is CASSRTSFDEQFF. In nucleotides, the CDR3 is TGTGCCAGCAGCCGTACTAGTTTCGATGAGCAGTTCTTC.

The chain employs TRBV6-5 and TRBJ2-7; tentatively, D is TRBD1 (6 bases). The germline V gene has CDR1 MNHEY and CDR2 SVGAGI. V was pared by 6 bases and J by 3 bases, with 15 bases between. This CDR3 is built from 14 residues. The CDR3 reads CASSLPDSRYEQYF. CDR3 sequence (DNA): TGTGCCAGCAGCCTACCGGACAGCCGCTACGAGCAGTACTTC.

The chain combines TRBV4-1 with TRBJ2-1; TRBD2 agrees at 10 bases. This CDR3 region has 20 residues. Looked up from germline, CDR1 is MGHRA and CDR2 is YSYEKL. Trimming at V came to 0 bases and at J to 4 bases, leaving 15 bases not matched to a gene. CDR3 region: CASSQEPLAGMGPPYNEQFF. DNA for the CDR3: TGCGCCAGCAGCCAAGAACCACTAGCGGGGATGGGCCCCCCTTACAATGAGCAGTTCTTC.

Turning to this clone: The junction shows a germline mismatch at one end, possibly a read error. The chain is built from TRBV7-9 and TRBJ1-1, with D perhaps TRBD1 (6 bases). Germline CDR1 and CDR2: SEHNR and FQNEAQ (reference sequence). This CDR3 has 12 residues. The CDR3 sequence: CSSSNRDTEAFF. The CDR3 DNA is TGTTCCAGCAGCAACAGGGACACTGAAGCTTTCTTT.

DNA of the CDR3: TGTGCCAGCAGCCCAGAGGTCTCTAACTATGGCTACACCTTC. Translated: CASSPEVSNYGYTF. This chain links TRBV9 with TRBJ1-2, with D hard to call. The CDR3 has 14 residues. V was trimmed by 4 bases and J by 0 bases, leaving 10 bases between them. Germline-derived CDR1 and CDR2 are SGDLS and YYNGEE.

This clone was seen just once. The rearrangement joins TRBV5-6 to TRBJ2-7, with D unclear. Looked up from germline, CDR1 is SGHDT and CDR2 is YYEEEE. Trimming removed 0 bases at V and 4 bases at J, with 8 bases between. The CDR3 spans 13 residues. The DNA for the CDR3 is TGTGCCAGCAGCTTGGCCGGCAGGTACGAGCAGTACTTC. This translates into CASSLAGRYEQYF.

The genes are TRBV5-1 and TRBJ2-2; a weak D match, TRBD1 (6 bases). The germline V gene has CDR1 SGHRS and CDR2 YFSETQ. The CDR3 spans 15 residues. V was shortened by 1 base and J by 2 bases, with 9 bases between the two germline ends. CDR3 DNA: TGCGCCAGCAGCTTGACAGGGACAAACACCGGGGAGCTGTTTTTT. The encoded protein is CASSLTGTNTGELFF.

This chain links TRBV28 with TRBJ2-5, with 11 bases lining up with TRBD1. Trimming cost V 10 bases and J 5 bases; bases outside gene matches: 9. Germline CDR1 reads MDHEN; CDR2 reads SYDVKM. This CDR3 region has 14 residues. CDR3 coding DNA: TGTGCCACCGGGGGGACAGGGGGTTATGAGACCCAGTACTTC. This gives the protein CATGGTGGYETQYF. Variable domain in full (rest from reference TRBV28 and TRBJ2-5): DVKVTQSSRYLVKRTGEKVFLECVQDMDHENMFWYRQDPGLGLRLIYFSYDVKMKEKGDIPEGYSVSREKKERFSLILESASTNQTSMYLCATGGTGGYETQYFGPGTRLLVL.

This sequence joins TRBV2 and TRBJ2-7; the D gene is possibly TRBD1 (6 bases). V was trimmed by 6 bases and J by 10 bases, leaving 16 bases between them. CDR3 length equals 12 residues. Germline V gene sequence: CDR1 SNHLY, CDR2 FYNNEI. In DNA, the CDR3 is TGTGCCAGCAGCCAACAGGGCGGCGCCCAGTACTTC. Protein product: CASSQQGGAQYF.

This clone is a singleton in its sample. The rearrangement uses TRBV21-1 and TRBJ1-2; the table names TRBD1, a call not compared with the DNA. TRBV21-1 is a documented pseudogene. The CDR3 covers 17 residues. The CDR3 sequence: CASTPRIDRPYNYGYTF. The CDR3 DNA reads as TGTGCCAGCACCCCTCGCATAGACAGGCCGTACAACTATGGCTACACCTTC.

The chain has TRBV28 and TRBJ1-4; tentatively, D is TRBD1 (6 bases). Germline-derived CDR1 and CDR2 are MDHEN and SYDVKM. CDR3 length: 15 amino acids. Trimming left V 6 bases short and J 0 bases short, with 11 bases between. Here the CDR3 reads CASSTRTATNEKLFF. In DNA form, the CDR3 reads TGTGCCAGCAGCACCAGGACAGCAACTAATGAAAAACTGTTTTTT.

The V gene is TRBV6-5, the J gene TRBJ2-7, with 12 positions matching TRBD2. The V and J ends lost 4 bases and 1 base, in that order; junction bases with no gene match: 2. This CDR3 region has 15 residues. CDR1 MNHEY and CDR2 SVGAGI come from the germline V gene. The CDR3 sequence is CASSSTSGGSYEQYF. Written as DNA, the CDR3 is TGTGCCAGCAGTTCAACTAGCGGGGGGTCCTACGAGCAGTACTTC.

This clone was observed a single time. V is TRBV7-9 and J is TRBJ2-1, with D perhaps TRBD2 (6 bases). Germline loops: CDR1 SEHNR, CDR2 FQNEAQ (reference sequence). Trimming left V 4 bases short and J 5 bases short, with 24 bases between. The CDR3 runs 18 residues. In nucleotides, the CDR3 is TGTGCCAGCAGCTCCATCCTACGGAGGGGTAAGGTTGACAATGAGCAGTTCTTC. Translated: CASSSILRRGKVDNEQFF.

The chain recombines TRBV2 with TRBJ2-7; perhaps TRBD2 as D (5 bases). CDR3 length: 15 amino acids. In germline, CDR1 is SNHLY, CDR2 FYNNEI. The germline V and J ends were trimmed by 1 base and 3 bases, with 13 bases remaining between them. CDR3 in amino acids: CASSEGASPLYEQYF. The CDR3 DNA reads as TGTGCCAGCAGTGAAGGGGCTAGCCCCCTCTACGAGCAGTACTTC.

V is TRBV5-4 and J is TRBJ1-2; 9 nucleotides agree with TRBD1. This CDR3 comprises 13 residues. CDR1 SGHNT and CDR2 YYREEE come from the germline V gene (reference sequence). J gave up 6 bases and V 0 bases, and 0 bases lay outside the gene matches. CDR3 coding DNA: TGTGCCAGCAGCTTGGGACAGGGGGATGGCTACACCTTC. Protein sequence: CASSLGQGDGYTF.

This chain links TRBV5-1 with TRBJ1-1, with a possible D match to TRBD1 (5 bases). Trimming removed 4 bases from V and 2 bases from J, with 12 bases in between. Germline assignment: CDR1 SGHRS and CDR2 YFSETQ. The CDR3 covers 14 residues. Here the CDR3 reads CASSPGTPNTEAFF. CDR3 nucleotides: TGCGCCAGCAGCCCCGGGACTCCTAACACTGAAGCTTTCTTT.

This sequence joins TRBV5-3 and TRBJ1-5, with a weak D call TRBD1 (5 bases). TRBV5-3 falls under the ORF class, with uncertain function. There are 15 residues in the CDR3. V was pared by 4 bases and J by 4 bases, with 15 bases between. For the CDR3, the DNA is TGTGCCAGAAGCAATTTTCTGGGGGGTAATCAGCCCCAGCATTTT. Translating gives CARSNFLGGNQPQHF.

The chain couples TRBV11-2 to TRBJ2-5; perhaps TRBD2 as D (7 bases). CDR3 size: 15 residues. The V end lost 6 bases, the J end lost 3 bases, and 17 bases lay between the germline ends. Per germline, CDR1 SGHAT and CDR2 FQNNGV. The CDR3 protein is CASSLFGGREETQYF. The CDR3 DNA sequence: TGTGCCAGCAGTCTCTTCGGGGGGCGGGAAGAGACCCAGTACTTC.

The chain recombines TRBV7-3 with TRBJ2-1; the match to TRBD1 covers 8 bases. CDR3 size: 14 residues. CDR1 is SGHTA, CDR2 FQGTGA, per germline. V was clipped by 6 bases and J by 9 bases; unmatched bases: 10. The CDR3 nucleotides are TGTGCCAGCAGTTCCGGACAGGGAAGTCCTGAGCAGTTCTTC. This sequence encodes CASSSGQGSPEQFF.